The 16 T cell receptor beta chains presented below share a single source sample, sequenced in a study of PD-1 blockade in classical Hodgkin lymphoma. Assay used: immunoSEQ multiplex PCR; TCRdb lists only in-frame clones, some missing. This table has about 64,000 clones, roughly nine tenths appearing once. The sample's time point: cycle 4 day 1 (C4D1), after 5 to 7 weeks of nivolumab. Every patient relapsed after autologous stem cell transplantation, and brentuximab vedotin exposure varied. Specimen: peripheral blood mononuclear cells (PBMCs), collected before the fourth cycle of nivolumab. Receptors originate from a human donor with classical Hodgkin lymphoma.

The chain links TRBV7-3 to TRBJ1-3; possible D gene TRBD1, 5 bases. Per germline, CDR1 SGHTA and CDR2 FQGTGA. V was trimmed by 2 bases and J by 4 bases, leaving 12 bases between them. The CDR3 has 15 residues. CDR3 amino acids: CASSLPGRVGNTIYF. The DNA of the CDR3 is TGTGCCAGCAGCTTACCCGGCAGGGTGGGAAACACCATATATTTT. The whole variable domain, remainder taken from reference TRBV7-3 and TRBJ1-3, is GAGVSQTPSNKVTEKGKYVELRCDPISGHTALYWYRQSLGQGPEFLIYFQGTGAADDSGLPNDRFFAVRPEGSVSTLKIQRTERGDSAVYLCASSLPGRVGNTIYFGEGSWLTVV.

The chain is built from TRBV10-3 and TRBJ2-1, with D perhaps matching TRBD1 (6 bases). The germline V and J ends were trimmed by 6 bases and 1 base, with 10 bases remaining between them. This CDR3 is 14 amino acids long. Per germline, CDR1 ENHRY and CDR2 SYGVKD. The CDR3 reads CAIRAGQSYNEQFF. Here the CDR3 DNA reads TGTGCCATCAGGGCAGGACAGTCCTACAATGAGCAGTTCTTC.

The chain is built from TRBV30 and TRBJ1-6; D call uncertain. Germline CDR1 reads GTSNPN; CDR2 reads SVGIG (reference sequence). The CDR3 extends over 15 amino acids. The ends were cut back, 5 bases at V and 7 bases at J, with 18 bases in the middle. DNA of the CDR3: TGTGCCTGGGGGGAAAGGGTCCGGAGAAATTCACCCCTCCACTTT. It codes for CAWGERVRRNSPLHF.

This clone was counted only a few times. The rearrangement links TRBV7-3 to TRBJ2-5, with D perhaps assigned TRBD1 or TRBD2 (5 bases each). The ends were cut back, 5 bases at V and 5 bases at J, with 15 bases in the middle. Per the germline V gene, CDR1 is SGHTA and CDR2 is FQGTGA. This CDR3 has 14 amino acids. Here the CDR3 reads CASSPGPWGETQYF. CDR3 nucleotide sequence: TGTGCCAGCAGCCCGGGCCCCTGGGGGGAGACCCAGTACTTC.

The chain recombines TRBV7-6 with TRBJ2-1; 7 nucleotides align to TRBD1. The ends lost 1 base at V and 7 bases at J; junction bases unmatched: 4. The CDR3 runs 14 residues. Germline V CDR1 and CDR2: SGHVS, FNYEAQ. The CDR3 loop is CASSLEQGWNEQFF. The CDR3, as DNA: TGTGCCAGCAGCTTAGAACAGGGGTGGAATGAGCAGTTCTTC.

The J gene is TRBJ1-6, the V gene TRBV7-9, with D possibly TRBD1 on 5 matching bases. Germline V gene sequence: CDR1 SEHNR, CDR2 FQNEAQ (reference sequence). Between the trimmed V and J ends, which lost 6 bases and 2 bases, there was a span of 8 bases. This CDR3 contains 14 residues. The CDR3 reads CASRKDTYNSPLHF. The CDR3 region has the DNA TGTGCCAGCAGGAAGGACACCTATAATTCACCCCTCCACTTT.

J is TRBJ2-2 and V is TRBV7-6, with D possibly being TRBD2 (5 bases). V was trimmed by 3 bases and J by 3 bases, leaving 8 bases between them. The germline CDR1 and CDR2 sequences are SGHVS and FNYEAQ. This CDR3 has 14 amino acids. The DNA for the CDR3 is TGTGCCAGCAGCTTCACAGCGGACACCGGGGAGCTGTTTTTT. Its translation is CASSFTADTGELFF.

This clone is a singleton in its sample. This chain uses TRBV5-8 with TRBJ1-6; perhaps TRBD1 as D (5 bases). The length of the CDR3 is 14 residues. Per germline, CDR1 SGHTS and CDR2 YDEGEE. V was shortened by 3 bases and J by 9 bases, with 13 bases between the two germline ends. In nucleotides, the CDR3 is TGTGCCAGCAGCTATGGGGGACCAGCTTCACCCCTCCACTTT. Its translation is CASSYGGPASPLHF. Full variable domain (rest looked up from reference TRBV5-8 and TRBJ1-6): EAGVTQSPTHLIKTRGQQATLRCSPISGHTSVYWYQQALGLGLQFLLWYDEGEERNRGNFPPRFSGRQFPNYSSELNVNALELEDSALYLCASSYGGPASPLHFGNGTRLTVT.

The genes are TRBV18 and TRBJ2-7; a possible D gene is TRBD1 (6 bases). This CDR3 region has 13 residues. Germline CDR1 KGHSH, CDR2 LQKENI. V was clipped by 4 bases and J by 4 bases, with 11 bases between them. CDR3 coding DNA: TGTGCCAGCTCACTCGGACAGTCTTACGAGCAGTACTTC. Residues: CASSLGQSYEQYF.

The chain combines TRBV19 with TRBJ1-4; D perhaps matches TRBD1 (5 bases). The V and J ends lost 6 bases and 8 bases respectively, with 7 bases between them. The CDR3 is 11 residues long. Germline-derived CDR1 and CDR2 are LNHDA and SQIVND (reference sequence). The CDR3 DNA reads as TGTGCCAGTAGACAGGCGGAAAAACTGTTTTTT. Its protein is CASRQAEKLFF.

With respect to this clone: The same CDR3 also results from other DNA sequences found in this sample. The gene calls are TRBV4-1 and TRBJ1-1, with unresolved D. This CDR3 region has 12 residues. Germline V gene lookup returns CDR1 MGHRA and CDR2 YSYEKL. Trimming removed 3 bases from V and 5 bases from J, with 7 bases in between. The CDR3 protein is CASSQGRTEAFF. In DNA form, the CDR3 reads TGCGCCAGCAGCCAGGGGAGGACTGAAGCTTTCTTT.

The chain is built from TRBV6-1 and TRBJ1-5; no clear D gene. Germline CDR1 and CDR2: MNHNS and SASEGT. V was shortened by 4 bases and J by 9 bases, with 7 bases between the two germline ends. This CDR3 is 11 amino acids long. The CDR3 is CASSGFLPQHF. The CDR3 DNA follows: TGTGCCAGCAGTGGCTTTTTGCCCCAGCATTTT.

The chain recombines TRBV19 with TRBJ2-5; D is possibly TRBD2 (5 bases). V was pared by 3 bases and J by 3 bases, with 11 bases between. The CDR3 is 14 residues long. CDR1 is LNHDA, CDR2 SQIVND, per germline (reference sequence). This CDR3 reads CASSMFAGKETQYF. In DNA form, the CDR3 reads TGTGCCAGTAGTATGTTCGCCGGGAAAGAGACCCAGTACTTC.

The V gene is TRBV4-1, the J gene TRBJ2-1; D gene unclear. The CDR3 is made up of 14 amino acids. V was cut by 1 base and J by 7 bases, with 11 bases left in between. The germline gives CDR1 MGHRA, CDR2 YSYEKL. The CDR3 coding sequence is TGCGCCAGCAGCCAAGTAGACGGTACAAATGAGCAGTTCTTC. Its translation is CASSQVDGTNEQFF.

This clone has just a few counts. The chain links TRBV29-1 to TRBJ1-1; no firm D call. CDR1 is SQVTM and CDR2 is ANQGSEA in the germline V gene. The CDR3 length is 12 residues. The V and J ends lost 7 bases and 1 base respectively, with 10 bases between them. CDR3 protein: CSAFMPNTEAFF. The CDR3, as DNA: TGCAGCGCTTTTATGCCGAACACTGAAGCTTTCTTT. Supplemented by reference TRBV29-1 and TRBJ1-1, the full variable domain reads SAVISQKPSRDICQRGTSLTIQCQVDSQVTMMFWYRQQPGQSLTLIATANQGSEATYESGFVIDKFPISRPNLTFSTLTVSNMSPEDSSIYLCSAFMPNTEAFFGQGTRLTVV.

The chain employs TRBV28 and TRBJ2-7; tentatively, D is TRBD1 or TRBD2 (6 bases each). V dropped 7 bases and J dropped 4 bases, with 17 bases sitting between them. The germline V gene has CDR1 MDHEN and CDR2 SYDVKM. The CDR3 sequence is 14 residues long. The CDR3 bases are TGTGCCAGCACCCGGGCAGGGGAGGAGTACGAGCAGTACTTC. It encodes CASTRAGEEYEQYF.